A selection of T cell receptor beta chains follows, all from one sample in a study of T cells in Graves' hyperthyroidism and ophthalmopathy. One entry per CDR3 protein results from TCRdb running MiXCR on the multiplex PCR reads. The repertoire holds 300,000 to 450,000 distinct CDR3 sequences, with approximately 17% as singletons. Sequencing was carried out using blood. These receptors were collected from a man aged 18 to 30 with Graves' ophthalmopathy. Both conserved end residues are part of each CDR3. D genes are given only for firm matches. Only part of the rows carry a size: once, few, many, or a class if the clone is expanded.

d_call | j_call | clone_size | v_call | cdr3_aa | cdr3_nt
. | TRBJ2-2 | . | TRBV6-5 | CASSYQEVVGELFF | TGTGCCAGCAGTTACCAGGAGGTGGTCGGGGAGCTGTTTTTT
. | TRBJ1-5 | few | TRBV6-1 | CASSEWGFQPQHF | TGTGCCAGCAGTGAATGGGGGTTTCAGCCCCAGCATTTT
TRBD2 | TRBJ2-4 | many | TRBV2 | CASSEWGGDKNIQYF | TGTGCCAGCAGTGAATGGGGGGGGGACAAAAACATTCAGTACTTC
. | TRBJ2-1 | . | TRBV18 | CASSPRGPNFYNEQFF | TGTGCCAGCTCCCCTCGGGGACCCAACTTCTACAATGAGCAGTTCTTC
. | TRBJ2-5 | few | TRBV6-1 | CASSHSETQYF | TGTGCCAGCAGCCACTCAGAGACCCAGTACTTC
. | TRBJ2-7 | many | TRBV2 | CASSMTVYEQYF | TGTGCCAGCAGCATGACAGTCTACGAGCAGTACTTC
. | TRBJ2-7 | many | TRBV11-2 | CASSLTQGAVYEQYF | TGTGCCAGCAGCTTAACTCAAGGGGCGGTCTACGAGCAGTACTTC
. | TRBJ1-6 | . | TRBV13 | CASSLERSPLHF | TGTGCCAGCAGCCTGGAGAGGTCACCCCTCCACTTT
. | TRBJ2-7 | many | TRBV7-6 | CASSLAGTSAYEQYF | TGTGCCAGCAGCTTAGCGGGGACATCCGCCTACGAGCAGTACTTC
. | TRBJ2-1 | . | TRBV3-1 | CASSSGAEQFF | TGTGCCAGCAGCTCGGGAGCAGAGCAGTTCTTC
. | TRBJ2-2 | many | TRBV2 | CVARQDTGELFF | TGTGTCGCCCGACAGGACACCGGGGAGCTGTTTTTT
. | TRBJ2-3 | many | TRBV2 | CASRSPGRFGAADTQYF | TGTGCCAGCAGGTCCCCCGGTCGGTTCGGGGCCGCAGATACGCAGTATTTT
. | TRBJ2-7 | . | TRBV7-9 | CASSLGGQVEGQYF | TGTGCCAGCAGCTTAGGAGGTCAGGTGGAGGGGCAGTACTTC
. | TRBJ2-7 | many | TRBV2 | CASSEAMGAYEQYF | TGTGCCAGCAGTGAAGCCATGGGAGCCTACGAGCAGTACTTC
TRBD2 | TRBJ2-3 | . | TRBV19 | CASSITSGGTDTQYF | TGTGCCAGTAGTATCACTAGCGGCGGCACAGATACGCAGTATTTT
. | TRBJ2-1 | . | TRBV20-1 | CSARAGMRSFNEQFF | TGCAGTGCTAGAGCTGGTATGAGGTCCTTCAATGAGCAGTTCTTC
. | TRBJ1-1 | many | TRBV10-2 | CASSDQQGNTEAFF | TGCGCCAGCAGTGACCAACAGGGGAACACTGAAGCTTTCTTT
. | TRBJ1-4 | many | TRBV29-1 | CSVKRDDEKLFF | TGCAGCGTGAAGCGAGACGATGAAAAACTGTTTTTT
. | TRBJ1-5 | many | TRBV20-1 | CSAFGPHSNQPQHF | TGCAGTGCTTTCGGGCCCCACAGCAATCAGCCCCAGCATTTT
. | TRBJ1-2 | many | TRBV3-1 | CASSQGLGIDGYTF | TGTGCCAGCAGCCAAGGGCTGGGGATCGACGGCTACACCTTC
TRBD1 | TRBJ1-2 | . | TRBV24-1 | CATSDFGQGEGYTF | TGTGCCACCAGTGATTTTGGACAGGGGGAAGGCTACACCTTC
TRBD1 | TRBJ2-7 | many | TRBV27 | CASSPRDRNSYEQYF | TGTGCCAGCAGTCCACGGGACAGAAACTCCTACGAGCAGTACTTC
. | TRBJ1-2 | many | TRBV12-3/TRBV12-4 | CASSFTARNGYTF | TGTGCCAGCAGTTTCACCGCGAGGAATGGCTACACCTTC
. | TRBJ1-1 | many | TRBV11-1 | CASSLRPGEAFF | TGTGCCAGCAGCTTAAGACCGGGAGAAGCTTTCTTT
. | TRBJ1-4 | few | TRBV12-3/TRBV12-4 | CASSRLDRRVNEKLFF | TGTGCCAGCAGCCGACTTGACAGACGGGTCAATGAAAAACTGTTTTTT
. | TRBJ2-7 | few | TRBV6-1 | CASNPRLGDTYEQYF | TGTGCCAGCAACCCCCGGCTCGGAGACACCTACGAGCAGTACTTC
TRBD2 | TRBJ2-1 | . | TRBV6-1 | CASSSLLAGVHNEQFF | TGTGCCAGCAGCAGTCTTCTAGCGGGGGTGCACAATGAGCAGTTCTTC
. | TRBJ2-7 | many | TRBV6-1 | CASISSARGEQYF | TGTGCCAGCATTTCCAGTGCCCGCGGCGAGCAGTACTTC
. | TRBJ1-4 | few | TRBV18 | CASSPDWGENEKLFF | TGTGCCAGCTCACCAGACTGGGGCGAAAATGAAAAACTGTTTTTT
TRBD2 | TRBJ2-2 | . | TRBV7-2 | CASSYRLAGTGELFF | TGTGCCAGCAGCTACCGACTAGCGGGAACCGGGGAGCTGTTTTTT
TRBD2 | TRBJ2-7 | . | TRBV19 | CASSIGLASYEQYF | TGTGCCAGTAGTATCGGACTAGCTTCCTACGAGCAGTACTTC
TRBD1 | TRBJ2-7 | many | TRBV6-1 | CASSGGPWDRAAYEQYF | TGTGCCAGCAGTGGTGGTCCTTGGGACAGGGCTGCCTACGAGCAGTACTTC